This entry features one T cell receptor beta chain sequence. Its antigen is currently unknown. There were 1-10 million cryopreserved PBMC in the samples before DNA extraction. This sample is drawn from a study of long-term antiretroviral therapy in people with HIV. Study conclusions and caveats: Versus controls, repertoires in people with HIV had narrower CDR3 length ranges.

The libraries were made with immunoSEQ v3.0 at survey level. TCRdb keeps only in-frame clones here, not all; method: immunoSEQ multiplex PCR. Among about 15,000 clones, roughly 80% were seen once, and the ten largest hold roughly 18%. This sample comprised unsorted PBMCs, obtained just before starting antiretroviral therapy. This TCR came from a man aged 40-49 years with HIV.

The CDR3 nucleotides are TGTGCCAGCAGTTTATCCTGGGGTAGCTACGAGCAGTACTTC. Translation: CASSLSWGSYEQYF. The chain joins TRBV27 to TRBJ2-7; D not resolved. The ends were cut back, 0 bases at V and 3 bases at J, with 9 bases in the middle. The CDR3 runs 14 residues. Germline CDR1 MNHEY, CDR2 SMNVEV (reference sequence).